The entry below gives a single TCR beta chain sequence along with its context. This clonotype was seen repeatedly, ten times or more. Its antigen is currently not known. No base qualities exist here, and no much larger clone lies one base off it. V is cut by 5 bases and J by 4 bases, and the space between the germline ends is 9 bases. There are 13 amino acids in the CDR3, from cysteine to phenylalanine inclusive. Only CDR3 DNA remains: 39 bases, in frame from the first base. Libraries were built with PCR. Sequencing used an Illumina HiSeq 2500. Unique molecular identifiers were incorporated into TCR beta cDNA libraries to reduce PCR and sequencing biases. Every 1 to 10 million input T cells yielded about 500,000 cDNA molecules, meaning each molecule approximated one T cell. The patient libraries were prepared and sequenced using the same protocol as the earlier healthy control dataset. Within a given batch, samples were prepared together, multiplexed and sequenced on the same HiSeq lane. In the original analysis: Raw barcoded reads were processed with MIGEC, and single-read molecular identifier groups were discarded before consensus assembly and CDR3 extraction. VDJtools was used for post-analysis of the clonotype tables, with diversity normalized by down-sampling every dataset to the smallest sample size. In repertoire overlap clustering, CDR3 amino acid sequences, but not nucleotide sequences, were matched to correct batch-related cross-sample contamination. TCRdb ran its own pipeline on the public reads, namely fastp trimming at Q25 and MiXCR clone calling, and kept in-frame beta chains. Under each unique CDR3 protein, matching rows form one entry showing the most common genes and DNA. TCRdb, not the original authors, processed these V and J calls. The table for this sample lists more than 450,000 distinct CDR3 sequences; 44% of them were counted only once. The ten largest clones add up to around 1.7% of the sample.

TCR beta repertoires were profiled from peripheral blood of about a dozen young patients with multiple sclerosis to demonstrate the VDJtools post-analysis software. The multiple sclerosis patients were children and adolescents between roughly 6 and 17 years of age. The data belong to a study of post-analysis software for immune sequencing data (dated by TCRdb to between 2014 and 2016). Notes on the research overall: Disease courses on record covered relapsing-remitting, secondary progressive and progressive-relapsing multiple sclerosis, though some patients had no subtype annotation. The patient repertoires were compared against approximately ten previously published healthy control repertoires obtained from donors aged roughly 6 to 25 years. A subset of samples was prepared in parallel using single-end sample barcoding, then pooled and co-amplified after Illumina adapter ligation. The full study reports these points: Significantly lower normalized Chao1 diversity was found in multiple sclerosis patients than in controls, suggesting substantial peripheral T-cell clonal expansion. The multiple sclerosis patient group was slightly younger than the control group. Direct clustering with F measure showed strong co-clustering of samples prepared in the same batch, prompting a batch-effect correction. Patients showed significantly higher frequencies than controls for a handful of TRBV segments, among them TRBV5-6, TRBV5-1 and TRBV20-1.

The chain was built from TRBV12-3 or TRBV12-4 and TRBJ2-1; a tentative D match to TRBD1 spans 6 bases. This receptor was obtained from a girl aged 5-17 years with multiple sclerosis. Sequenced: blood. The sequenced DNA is TGTGCCAGCAGTCTTGGACAGTACAATGAGCAGTTCTTC. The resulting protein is CASSLGQYNEQFF.